The source of this T cell receptor (beta chain) is a study of blood T cell repertoires in COVID-19. Study overall: T cells, B-cell-depleted T cells, or PBMCs provided the cDNA or gDNA that served as material.

Per the authors' pipeline: Amplification of reference gene primers provided the estimated nucleated cell counts. Profiling relied on immunoSEQ multiplex PCR, and the TCRdb table lists in-frame clones only, not all of them. Clone size and the V and J calls come from that table; the DNA yielded D and trimming. This table has roughly 130,000 clones, approximately 86% appearing once. The CDR3 spans 15 residues. Germline V gives CDR1 WNHNN, CDR2 SYGVQD (reference sequence). The V gene end was trimmed by 3 bases and the J gene end by 8 bases; junction bases not matched to a gene: 5. The chain combines TRBV10-1 with TRBJ1-6; 9 nucleotides match TRBD1. This receptor was obtained from a woman aged 45-65 years who had recovered from COVID-19. Sequencing used PBMCs or T cells enriched from blood (not recorded which). The CDR3 DNA reads as TGCGCCAGCAGTGAAAGGACAGGGGAGTATTCACCCCTCCACTTT. Translated: CASSERTGEYSPLHF.